This T cell receptor beta chain was sequenced during a study of cytomegalovirus exposure and HLA in healthy donors. Across the study: A later analysis reported the same platform for the 120 or so validation repertoires and the approximately 700 first-cohort repertoires. General study results and limits: The authors listed approximately 160 TCR beta chains as cytomegalovirus-associated.

A word on this clone: The antigen remains undetermined.

CDR3 length equals 15 residues. V was pared by 1 base and J by 5 bases, with 14 bases between. Germline V gives CDR1 SGHAT, CDR2 FQNNGV. Repertoires were generated with immunoSEQ multiplex PCR, while TCRdb's copy carries only in-frame clones and drops some. The sample holds 67,000 or so clones; 94% are singletons and the top ten take 1.2% to 1.5%. Source material: PBMCs. This chain uses TRBV11-2 with TRBJ1-2; D may be TRBD1 (6 bases). The sequence came from a man aged 18 to 30 in good health and CMV-seropositive. DNA of the CDR3: TGTGCCAGCAGCTTAGCACAGGGAAACGTGTATGGCTACACCTTC. It yields the protein CASSLAQGNVYGYTF.